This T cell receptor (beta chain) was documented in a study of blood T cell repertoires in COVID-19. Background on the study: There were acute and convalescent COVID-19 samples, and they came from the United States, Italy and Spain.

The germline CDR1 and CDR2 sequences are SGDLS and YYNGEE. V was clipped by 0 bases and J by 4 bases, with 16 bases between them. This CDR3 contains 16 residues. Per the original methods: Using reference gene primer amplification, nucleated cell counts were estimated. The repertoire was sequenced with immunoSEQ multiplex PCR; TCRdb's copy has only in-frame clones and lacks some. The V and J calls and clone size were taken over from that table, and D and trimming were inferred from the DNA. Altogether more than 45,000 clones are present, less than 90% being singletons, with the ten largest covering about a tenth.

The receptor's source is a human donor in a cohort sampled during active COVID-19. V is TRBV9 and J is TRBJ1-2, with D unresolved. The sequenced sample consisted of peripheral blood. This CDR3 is CASSVGPSPTRYGYTF. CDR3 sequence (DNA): TGTGCCAGCAGCGTAGGTCCATCCCCTACGCGCTATGGCTACACCTTC.